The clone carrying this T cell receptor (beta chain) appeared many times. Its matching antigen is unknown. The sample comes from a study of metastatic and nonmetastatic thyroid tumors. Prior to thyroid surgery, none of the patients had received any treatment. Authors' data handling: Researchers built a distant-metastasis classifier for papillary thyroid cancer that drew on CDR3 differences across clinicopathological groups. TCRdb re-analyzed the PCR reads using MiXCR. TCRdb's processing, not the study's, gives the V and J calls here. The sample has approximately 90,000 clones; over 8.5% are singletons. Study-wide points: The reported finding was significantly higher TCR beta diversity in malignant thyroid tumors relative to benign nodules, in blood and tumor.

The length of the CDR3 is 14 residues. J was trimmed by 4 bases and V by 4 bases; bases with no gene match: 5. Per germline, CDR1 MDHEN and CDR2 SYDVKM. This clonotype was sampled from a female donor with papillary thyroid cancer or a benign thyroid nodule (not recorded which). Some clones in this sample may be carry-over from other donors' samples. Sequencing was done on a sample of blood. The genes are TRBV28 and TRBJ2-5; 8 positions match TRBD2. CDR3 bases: TGTGCCAGCAGTTCCCGGGGGGGAGGAGAGACCCAGTACTTC. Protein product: CASSSRGGGETQYF. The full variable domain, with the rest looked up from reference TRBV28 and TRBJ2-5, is DVKVTQSSRYLVKRTGEKVFLECVQDMDHENMFWYRQDPGLGLRLIYFSYDVKMKEKGDIPEGYSVSREKKERFSLILESASTNQTSMYLCASSSRGGGETQYFGPGTRLLVL.